Each of the 19 T cell receptor beta chains below was sequenced from the same sample in a study of blood T cells in healthy people across ages. A J-beta primer mix and a sample-barcoded 5' primer were used in a second PCR of roughly 6 to 11 cycles. Via MiXCR, TCRdb re-called the 5' RACE reads, giving one row per CDR3 protein. The sample has under 1,000,000 distinct CDR3 sequences, around 45% seen once; the top ten hold about a sixth. The specimen was blood. The receptors here all came from a man at least 80 years old in good health.

To note about this clonotype: Compared with germline, one end of the junction differs, possibly owing to a read error. The rearrangement links TRBV20-1 to TRBJ2-1; no definite D call. This CDR3 contains 15 residues. Germline V CDR1 and CDR2: DFQATT, SNEGSKA (reference sequence). DNA for the CDR3: TGCAGTGCCGTTGGGTACGCGGCGTCCTACAATGGGCAGTTCTTC. Protein product: CSAVGYAASYNGQFF.

The chain employs TRBV5-1 and TRBJ1-1, with D unresolved. This CDR3 has 15 residues. Germline assignment: CDR1 SGHRS and CDR2 YFSETQ. The V and J ends lost 0 bases and 0 bases respectively, with 9 bases between them. The CDR3 loop reads CASSLASSLNTEAFF. The CDR3 coding sequence is TGCGCCAGCAGCTTGGCCTCGAGTCTGAACACTGAAGCTTTCTTT. Drawing the rest from reference TRBV5-1 and TRBJ1-1, the complete variable domain is KAGVTQTPRYLIKTRGQQVTLSCSPISGHRSVSWYQQTPGQGLQFLFEYFSETQRNKGNFPGRFSGRQFSNSRSEMNVSTLELGDSALYLCASSLASSLNTEAFFGQGTRLTVV.

The rearrangement uses TRBV10-3 and TRBJ2-3; 9 bases are a match to TRBD2. The length of the CDR3 is 14 residues. J lost 4 bases, V lost 11 bases, and 10 bases had no gene match. CDR1 and CDR2 (germline): ENHRY, SYGVKD. CDR3 sequence: CACGGAQGADTQYF. CDR3 in DNA: TGTGCCTGCGGGGGGGCCCAAGGGGCAGATACGCAGTATTTT.

This clonotype came up a few times. The V call is TRBV5-6, the J call TRBJ2-6, with 9 bases fitting TRBD2. CDR3 size: 19 residues. The V segment lost 1 base and the J segment 1 base; nucleotides outside the gene matches: 9. Germline V CDR1 and CDR2: SGHDT, YYEEEE. In nucleotides, the CDR3 is TGTGCCAGCAGCTTGCAGTTTAGCGGGAGAGGGTCTGGGGCCAACGTCCTGACTTTC. This translates into CASSLQFSGRGSGANVLTF.

The chain is built from TRBV6-1 and TRBJ2-1, with TRBD2 matching 14 bases. V trimming: 6 bases; J trimming: 0 bases; junction bases outside the gene matches: 10. Germline values: CDR1 MNHNS, CDR2 SASEGT. The CDR3 extends over 19 amino acids. CDR3 sequence: CASRDGLAGGPSSYNEQFF. The CDR3, as DNA: TGTGCCAGCAGGGACGGACTAGCGGGAGGTCCCAGCTCCTACAATGAGCAGTTCTTC.

The chain uses TRBV5-1 and TRBJ2-3; unclear D gene. This CDR3 comprises 13 residues. The germline V gene encodes CDR1 SGHRS and CDR2 YFSETQ. Trimming removed 2 bases from V and 4 bases from J, with 8 bases in between. The CDR3 DNA is TGCGCCAGCAGCTTATACAAATCAGATACGCAGTATTTT. It encodes CASSLYKSDTQYF. Together with reference TRBV5-1 and TRBJ2-3, the CDR3 gives the full variable domain: KAGVTQTPRYLIKTRGQQVTLSCSPISGHRSVSWYQQTPGQGLQFLFEYFSETQRNKGNFPGRFSGRQFSNSRSEMNVSTLELGDSALYLCASSLYKSDTQYFGPGTRLTVL.

The chain combines TRBV12-3 or TRBV12-4 with TRBJ2-3; 7 bases align to TRBD1. J gave up 13 bases and V 3 bases, and 10 bases lay outside the gene matches. This CDR3 has 13 amino acids. The CDR3, as DNA: TGTGCCAGCAGTTTCCAGGGGGTAGATATGGAGTATTTT. Protein product: CASSFQGVDMEYF.

The chain links TRBV2 to TRBJ2-3; D is unclear. CDR1 SNHLY and CDR2 FYNNEI come from the germline V gene. The CDR3 spans 14 residues. The germline V and J ends were trimmed by 3 bases and 6 bases, with 13 bases remaining between them. The CDR3 coding sequence is TGTGCCAGCAGTGATCTGAGCGTTGCGGATACGCAGTATTTT. Protein product: CASSDLSVADTQYF.

This clonotype was seen more than once but under ten times. The chain carries TRBV29-1 and TRBJ2-5, with 11 bases fitting TRBD1. Germline-derived CDR1 and CDR2 are SQVTM and ANQGSEA. With 1 base clipped from V and 5 bases from J, the junction kept 12 bases outside the gene matches. This CDR3 spans 17 amino acids. The CDR3 nucleotides read TGCAGCGTTGAAGTTGGGACAGGGGGGCCGTTCAAGGAGACCCAGTACTTC. Encoded protein: CSVEVGTGGPFKETQYF.

The genes are TRBV20-1 and TRBJ2-1, with 7 bases aligning to TRBD2. The CDR3 loop spans 13 amino acids. J gave up 13 bases and V 5 bases, and 14 bases lay outside the gene matches. Germline V CDR1 and CDR2: DFQATT, SNEGSKA (reference sequence). CDR3 DNA sequence: TGCAGTGCTGAGGGAGGGACCCCGGAGACCCAGTTCTTC. Amino acid sequence: CSAEGGTPETQFF.

V gene TRBV14 combines with J gene TRBJ2-7; D is ambiguous. Trimming removed 0 bases from V and 2 bases from J, with 8 bases in between. Germline CDR1 and CDR2: SGHDN and FVKESK. This CDR3 region has 14 residues. CDR3 nucleotide sequence: TGTGCCAGCAGCCAAGAAGAGAACCCCTACGAGCAGTACTTC. As protein: CASSQEENPYEQYF.

V gene TRBV7-9 combines with J gene TRBJ2-7; D is possibly TRBD2 (5 bases). The CDR3 sequence is 16 residues long. V gave up 0 bases and J gave up 7 bases, with 19 bases separating them. The germline gives CDR1 SEHNR, CDR2 FQNEAQ (reference sequence). For the CDR3, the DNA is TGTGCCAGCAGCTTAGCGGGGTCAGCTAGCATGAATGAGCAGTACTTC. Translating it yields CASSLAGSASMNEQYF.

This rearrangement joins TRBV7-9 to TRBJ2-3; TRBD2 matches at 9 bases. Losses at the gene ends were 2 bases for V and 3 bases for J; bases not matched to a gene: 9. The germline V gene encodes CDR1 SEHNR and CDR2 FQNEAQ (reference sequence). The CDR3 covers 17 residues. The CDR3 coding sequence is TGTGCCAGCAGCTTACTTCGGTCTAGCGGGATTACAGATACGCAGTATTTT. This sequence encodes CASSLLRSSGITDTQYF.

This clonotype has at least ten counts. The chain carries TRBV10-3 and TRBJ1-1; no firm D call. Trimming cost V 8 bases and J 4 bases, with 17 bases left between them. The CDR3 consists of 14 residues. CDR1 is ENHRY, CDR2 SYGVKD, per germline. In DNA form, the CDR3 reads TGTGCCATCTCGGGAGGGAGATCGGTCACTGAAGCTTTCTTT. Amino acid sequence: CAISGGRSVTEAFF.

The chain couples TRBV29-1 to TRBJ2-1, with D perhaps matching TRBD1 (5 bases). Germline-derived CDR1 and CDR2 are SQVTM and ANQGSEA. This CDR3 comprises 15 residues. Trimming left V 6 bases short and J 2 bases short, with 17 bases between. As DNA, the CDR3 is TGCAGCGTGGGGCACCCCTCAGTAGCCTACAATGAGCAGTTCTTC. It yields the protein CSVGHPSVAYNEQFF.

The V and J genes are TRBV15 and TRBJ1-4; D is perhaps TRBD1 (5 bases). CDR3 length equals 12 residues. V was pared by 5 bases and J by 8 bases, with 9 bases between. The V gene's germline CDR1 is LNHNV and CDR2 YYDKDF (reference sequence). CDR3 nucleotide sequence: TGTGCCACCAGCCGGACATCCGAAAAACTGTTTTTT. As protein: CATSRTSEKLFF.

This rearrangement joins TRBV12-3 or TRBV12-4 to TRBJ2-3; maybe TRBD2 (5 bases). The CDR3 is 17 residues long. The V end was cut by 1 base, the J end by 0 bases, with 14 bases between. CDR3 in DNA: TGTGCCAGCAGTTTAGGATCGGGGTCCGCTAGCACAGATACGCAGTATTTT. Translated: CASSLGSGSASTDTQYF.

This clonotype was seen a handful of times. The V and J genes are TRBV6-1 and TRBJ2-1; TRBD2 might be the D (5 bases). Germline V gene data show CDR1 as MNHNS and CDR2 as SASEGT. V was trimmed by 6 bases and J by 3 bases, leaving 12 bases between them. There are 14 residues in the CDR3. CDR3 sequence (DNA): TGTGCCAGCAGACCCGCACTAGACTACAATGAGCAGTTCTTC. Amino acids: CASRPALDYNEQFF.

V and J are TRBV7-6 and TRBJ2-3; D unclear. CDR3 size: 14 residues. V shed 1 base and J shed 6 bases, with 11 bases lying between them. Germline lookup yields CDR1 SGHVS and CDR2 FNYEAQ. The CDR3 coding sequence is TGTGCCAGCAGCTTAGGGCAGCCCATTGATACGCAGTATTTT. This codes for CASSLGQPIDTQYF.